Following are 18 T cell receptor beta chains from one sample sequenced in a study of blood T cell repertoires in COVID-19. The data were produced by immunoSEQ multiplex PCR, yet TCRdb's version contains in-frame clones alone and is incomplete. This sample has about 110,000 clones, with around 90% found just once. Sequencing input: peripheral blood. Receptors originate from a human donor in a cohort sampled during active COVID-19.

This chain connects TRBV6-1 to TRBJ1-2; maybe TRBD1 (5 bases). The CDR3 totals 14 residues. In germline, CDR1 is MNHNS, CDR2 SASEGT. The V and J ends lost 0 bases and 2 bases respectively, with 7 bases between them. CDR3 coding DNA: TGTGCCAGCAGTGAAGCGGCAGGGAACTATGGCTACACCTTC. Its protein is CASSEAAGNYGYTF.

The chain employs TRBV10-3 and TRBJ2-1; 10 positions agree with TRBD2. CDR3 length: 14 amino acids. Germline V gene lookup returns CDR1 ENHRY and CDR2 SYGVKD. With V trimmed by 6 bases and J by 5 bases, 4 bases remained unmatched. The CDR3 nucleotides read TGTGCCATCAGCAAGCGGGAGGGAGACAATGAGCAGTTCTTC. It yields the protein CAISKREGDNEQFF.

The chain employs TRBV6-5 and TRBJ1-2; TRBD1 might be the D (6 bases). Germline CDR1 MNHEY, CDR2 SVGAGI. Deletions cut 6 bases from V and 8 bases from J, with 22 bases between. CDR3 size: 15 residues. The CDR3 region has the DNA TGTGCCAGCAGGCCTACACTGGGGGGGGCGCGCGGCTACACCTTC. Amino acid sequence: CASRPTLGGARGYTF.

This clone has only one observation. This chain connects TRBV3-1 (or the pseudogene TRBV3-2) to TRBJ2-3, with D tentatively TRBD2 (5 bases). Trimming left V 5 bases short and J 2 bases short, with 14 bases between. Germline values: CDR1 LGHDT, CDR2 YNNKEL (reference sequence). CDR3 length: 15 residues. CDR3 protein: CASSTKDGNTDTQYF. In DNA, the CDR3 is TGTGCCAGCAGCACGAAAGACGGGAACACAGATACGCAGTATTTT.

The V gene is TRBV18, the J gene TRBJ1-4; D call uncertain. Trimming removed 3 bases at V and 6 bases at J, with 14 bases between. The CDR3 has 15 residues. CDR1 is KGHSH, CDR2 LQKENI, per germline. This CDR3 reads CASSPEFGSYEKLFF. The CDR3 DNA sequence: TGTGCCAGCTCACCCGAATTCGGGAGTTATGAAAAACTGTTTTTT.

J is TRBJ2-7 and V is TRBV2, with a tentative D call TRBD2 (6 bases). CDR3 length: 15 amino acids. Trimming took 4 bases from V and 1 from J, leaving 14 bases between them. CDR1 and CDR2 (germline): SNHLY, FYNNEI. The CDR3 nucleotides are TGTGCCAGCAGTGCCCCCGGGACTGGATCCTACGAGCAGTACTTC. Translation: CASSAPGTGSYEQYF.

The J gene is TRBJ2-7, the V gene TRBV18; 7 bases fit TRBD1. The V gene's germline CDR1 is KGHSH and CDR2 LQKENI. CDR3 length equals 18 residues. The J segment lost 3 bases and the V segment lost 3 bases, leaving 17 bases of the junction unmatched. CDR3 loop: CASSPQPPRAGGDYEQYF. CDR3 coding DNA: TGTGCCAGCTCACCCCAACCGCCTCGGGCAGGGGGTGACTACGAGCAGTACTTC.

The chain couples TRBV30 to TRBJ2-1; unclear D gene. Germline CDR1 reads GTSNPN; CDR2 reads SVGIG (reference sequence). The CDR3 loop spans 15 amino acids. Between the trimmed V and J ends, which lost 0 bases and 4 bases, there was a span of 13 bases. CDR3 residues: CAWSVPEQLYNEQFF. CDR3 sequence (DNA): TGTGCCTGGAGTGTACCCGAACAGTTATACAATGAGCAGTTCTTC.

In nucleotides, the CDR3 is TGTGCCAGCAGCAGAGAACAGGGGACCGGGGAGCTGTTTTTT. Amino acid sequence: CASSREQGTGELFF. The chain combines TRBV2 with TRBJ2-2; 7 bases are shared with TRBD1. Trimming cost V 6 bases and J 5 bases; bases outside gene matches: 6. Germline lookup yields CDR1 SNHLY and CDR2 FYNNEI. The CDR3 runs to 14 residues.

V usage is TRBV30 and J usage is TRBJ2-3; 13 positions agree with TRBD2. The CDR3 covers 15 residues. Germline V gene data show CDR1 as GTSNPN and CDR2 as SVGIG (reference sequence). The trim removed 1 base at V and 3 bases at J, leaving 1 base unmatched. The DNA for the CDR3 is TGTGCCTGGAGTGAGGGACTAGCGGGAACAGATACGCAGTATTTT. Its protein is CAWSEGLAGTDTQYF.

V usage is TRBV5-1 and J usage is TRBJ2-1; D remains unclear. Germline CDR1 reads SGHRS; CDR2 reads YFSETQ. The CDR3 extends over 15 amino acids. The ends were cut back, 4 bases at V and 8 bases at J, with 19 bases in the middle. The CDR3 spells CASSGPSPTLDEQFF. The CDR3 DNA is TGCGCCAGCAGCGGGCCATCCCCAACACTGGATGAGCAGTTCTTC.

The chain uses TRBV6-5 and TRBJ2-2, with TRBD2 as a possible D gene (6 bases). Germline assignment: CDR1 MNHEY and CDR2 SVGAGI. Trimming shortened V by 2 bases and J by 5 bases, and 12 bases separated the two germline ends. This CDR3 contains 15 residues. As DNA, the CDR3 is TGTGCCAGCAGTTACAAGGCCGCGGGAACCGGGGAGCTGTTTTTT. Amino acids: CASSYKAAGTGELFF.

The rearrangement joins TRBV6-5 to TRBJ1-4, with 11 bases matching TRBD1. With 2 bases clipped from V and 4 bases from J, the junction kept 3 bases outside the gene matches. This CDR3 is built from 16 residues. The germline V gene encodes CDR1 MNHEY and CDR2 SVGAGI. The CDR3, as DNA: TGTGCCAGCAGTTACGGACAGGGGGCGGGTAATGAAAAACTGTTTTTT. Translation: CASSYGQGAGNEKLFF.

This clone was seen a single time. The J gene is TRBJ2-1, the V gene TRBV19; D might be TRBD2 (6 bases). This CDR3 has 12 amino acids. V was pared by 6 bases and J by 10 bases, with 13 bases between. CDR1 LNHDA and CDR2 SQIVND come from the germline V gene (reference sequence). DNA of the CDR3: TGTGCCAGTAGGGGCGGGGCCGTGGAGCAGTTCTTC. Protein product: CASRGGAVEQFF.

The chain employs TRBV10-1 and TRBJ2-7, with D possibly being TRBD1 (6 bases). From germline, CDR1 is WNHNN and CDR2 SYGVQD (reference sequence). The CDR3 has 17 amino acids. With 6 bases removed from V and 2 bases from J, the gap between germline ends came to 23 bases. CDR3: CASSRDTPGASPYEQYF. The CDR3 nucleotides read TGCGCCAGCAGCCGGGACACCCCCGGGGCGAGTCCCTACGAGCAGTACTTC.

The V and J genes are TRBV19 and TRBJ1-2; the D is unclear. The V end lost 3 bases, the J end lost 5 bases, and 16 bases lay between the germline ends. There are 15 residues in the CDR3. CDR1 is LNHDA, CDR2 SQIVND, per germline (reference sequence). CDR3 loop: CASSIRTESPYGYTF. CDR3 bases: TGTGCCAGTAGTATTCGTACAGAAAGTCCTTATGGCTACACCTTC.

The CDR3 DNA reads as TGTGCCAGCACCGGGCGGGAGTATCAGCCCCAGCATTTT. Translated: CASTGREYQPQHF. The chain recombines TRBV28 with TRBJ1-5, with unresolved D. This CDR3 is built from 13 residues. Germline assignment: CDR1 MDHEN and CDR2 SYDVKM. Trimming shortened V by 7 bases and J by 5 bases, and 12 bases separated the two germline ends.

V gene TRBV28 combines with J gene TRBJ1-1; 11 nucleotides match TRBD1. This CDR3 has 16 amino acids. Germline CDR1 reads MDHEN; CDR2 reads SYDVKM. The junction had 7 bases not matched to a gene; V was cut back by 3 bases and J by 4 bases. CDR3 loop: CASSFFLDRGPTEAFF. The CDR3 nucleotides read TGTGCCAGCAGTTTCTTCCTGGACAGGGGGCCCACTGAAGCTTTCTTT.